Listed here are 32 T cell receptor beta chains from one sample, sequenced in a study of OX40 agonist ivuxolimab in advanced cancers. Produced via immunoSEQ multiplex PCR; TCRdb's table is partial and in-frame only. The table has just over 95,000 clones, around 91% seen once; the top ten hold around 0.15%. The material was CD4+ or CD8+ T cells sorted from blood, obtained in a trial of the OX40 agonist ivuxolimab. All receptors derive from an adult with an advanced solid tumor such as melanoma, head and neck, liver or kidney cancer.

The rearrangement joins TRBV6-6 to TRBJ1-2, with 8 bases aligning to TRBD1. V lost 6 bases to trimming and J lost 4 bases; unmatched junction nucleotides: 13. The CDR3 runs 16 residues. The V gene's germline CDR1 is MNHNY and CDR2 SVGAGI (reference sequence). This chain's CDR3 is CASSPTDRGGTYGYTF. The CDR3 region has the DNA TGTGCCAGCAGCCCGACCGACAGGGGCGGAACCTATGGCTACACCTTC.

The chain's CDR3 is CASRPGSPLLNTEAFF. DNA of the CDR3: TGTGCCAGCAGACCCGGGAGCCCGTTACTCAACACTGAAGCTTTCTTT. The chain carries TRBV5-4 and TRBJ1-1; D is undetermined. The CDR3 is 16 residues long. Germline V CDR1 and CDR2: SGHNT, YYREEE (reference sequence). Trimming removed 5 bases from V and 2 bases from J, with 19 bases in between.

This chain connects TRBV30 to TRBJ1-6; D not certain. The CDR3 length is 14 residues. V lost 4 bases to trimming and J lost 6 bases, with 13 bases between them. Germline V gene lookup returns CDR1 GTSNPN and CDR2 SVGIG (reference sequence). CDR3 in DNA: TGTGCCTGGACGACACGAGAATTTAATTCACCCCTCCACTTT. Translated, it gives CAWTTREFNSPLHF.

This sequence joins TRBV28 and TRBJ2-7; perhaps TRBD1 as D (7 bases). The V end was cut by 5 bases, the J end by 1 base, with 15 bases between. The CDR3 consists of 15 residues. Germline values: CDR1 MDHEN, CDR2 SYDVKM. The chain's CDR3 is CASSPETGRSYEQYF. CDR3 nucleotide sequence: TGTGCCAGCAGTCCGGAGACAGGGAGGTCCTACGAGCAGTACTTC. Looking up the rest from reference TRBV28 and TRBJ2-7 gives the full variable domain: DVKVTQSSRYLVKRTGEKVFLECVQDMDHENMFWYRQDPGLGLRLIYFSYDVKMKEKGDIPEGYSVSREKKERFSLILESASTNQTSMYLCASSPETGRSYEQYFGPGTRLTVT.

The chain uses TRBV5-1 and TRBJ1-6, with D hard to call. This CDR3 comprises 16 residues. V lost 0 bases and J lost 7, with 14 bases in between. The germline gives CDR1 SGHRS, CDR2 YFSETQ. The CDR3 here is CASSLVRATLNSPLHF. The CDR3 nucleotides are TGCGCCAGCAGCTTGGTGCGGGCGACGCTGAATTCACCCCTCCACTTT. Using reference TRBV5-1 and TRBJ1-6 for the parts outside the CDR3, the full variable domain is KAGVTQTPRYLIKTRGQQVTLSCSPISGHRSVSWYQQTPGQGLQFLFEYFSETQRNKGNFPGRFSGRQFSNSRSEMNVSTLELGDSALYLCASSLVRATLNSPLHFGNGTRLTVT.

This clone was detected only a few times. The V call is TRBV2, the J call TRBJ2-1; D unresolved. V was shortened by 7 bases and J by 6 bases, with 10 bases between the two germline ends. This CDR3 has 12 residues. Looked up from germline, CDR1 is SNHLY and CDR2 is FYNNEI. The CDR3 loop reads CASNRPINEQFF. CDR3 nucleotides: TGTGCCAGCAATCGGCCGATCAATGAGCAGTTCTTC.

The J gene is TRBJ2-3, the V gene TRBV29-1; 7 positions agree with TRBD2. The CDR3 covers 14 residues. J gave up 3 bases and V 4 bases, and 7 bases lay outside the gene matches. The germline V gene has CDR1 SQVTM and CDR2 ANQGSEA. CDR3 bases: TGCAGCGTTGGGACTAGGGCTAAGACAGATACGCAGTATTTT. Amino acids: CSVGTRAKTDTQYF.

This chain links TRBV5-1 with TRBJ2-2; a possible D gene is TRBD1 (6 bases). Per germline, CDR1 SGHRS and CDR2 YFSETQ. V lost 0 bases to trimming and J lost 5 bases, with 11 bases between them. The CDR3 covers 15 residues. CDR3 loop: CASSLAQGWTGELFF. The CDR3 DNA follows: TGCGCCAGCAGCTTGGCCCAGGGGTGGACCGGGGAGCTGTTTTTT.

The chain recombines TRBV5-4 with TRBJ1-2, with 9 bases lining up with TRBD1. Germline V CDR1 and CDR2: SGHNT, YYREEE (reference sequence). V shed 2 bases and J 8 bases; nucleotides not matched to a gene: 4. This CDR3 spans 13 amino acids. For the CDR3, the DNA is TGTGCCAGCAGCTTTACAGGGGGCGGGGGCTACACCTTC. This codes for CASSFTGGGGYTF.

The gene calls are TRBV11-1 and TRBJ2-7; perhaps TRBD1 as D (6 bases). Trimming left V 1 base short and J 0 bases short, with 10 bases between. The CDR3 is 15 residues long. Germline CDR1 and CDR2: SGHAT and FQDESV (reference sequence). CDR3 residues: CASSLDSGDSYEQYF. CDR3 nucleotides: TGTGCCAGCAGCTTAGACTCAGGGGACTCCTACGAGCAGTACTTC.

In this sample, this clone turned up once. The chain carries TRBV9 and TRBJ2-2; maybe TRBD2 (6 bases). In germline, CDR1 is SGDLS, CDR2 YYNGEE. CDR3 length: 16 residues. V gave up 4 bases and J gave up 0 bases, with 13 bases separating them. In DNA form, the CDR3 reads TGTGCCAGCAGCCTGGGACTCCTCGCGAACACCGGGGAGCTGTTTTTT. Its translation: CASSLGLLANTGELFF.

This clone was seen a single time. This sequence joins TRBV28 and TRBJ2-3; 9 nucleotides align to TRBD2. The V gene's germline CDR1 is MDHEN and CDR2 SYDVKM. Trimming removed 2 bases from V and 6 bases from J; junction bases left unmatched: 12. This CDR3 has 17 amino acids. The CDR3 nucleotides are TGTGCCAGCAGTTTAGGGATGGGGAGCGGGAGGAGGGATACGCAGTATTTT. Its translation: CASSLGMGSGRRDTQYF.

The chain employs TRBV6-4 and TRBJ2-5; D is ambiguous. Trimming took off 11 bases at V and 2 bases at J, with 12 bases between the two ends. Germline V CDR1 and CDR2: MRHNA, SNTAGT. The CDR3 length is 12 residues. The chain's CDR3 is CAARSLQETQYF. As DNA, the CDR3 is TGTGCCGCCAGGAGCTTGCAAGAGACCCAGTACTTC.

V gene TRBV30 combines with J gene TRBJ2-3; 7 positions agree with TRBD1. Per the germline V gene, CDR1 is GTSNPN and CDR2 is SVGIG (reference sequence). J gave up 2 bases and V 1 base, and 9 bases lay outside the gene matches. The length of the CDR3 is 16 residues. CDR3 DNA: TGTGCCTGGAGTGCCGAGACAGGGACAAACACAGATACGCAGTATTTT. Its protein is CAWSAETGTNTDTQYF. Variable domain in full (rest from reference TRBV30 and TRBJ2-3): SQTIHQWPATLVQPVGSPLSLECTVEGTSNPNLYWYRQAAGRGLQLLFYSVGIGQISSEVPQNLSASRPQDRQFILSSKKLLLSDSGFYLCAWSAETGTNTDTQYFGPGTRLTVL.

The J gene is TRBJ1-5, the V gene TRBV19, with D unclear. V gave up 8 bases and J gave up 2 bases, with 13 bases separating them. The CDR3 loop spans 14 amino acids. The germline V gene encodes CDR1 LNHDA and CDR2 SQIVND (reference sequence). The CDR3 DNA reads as TGTGCCAGTTATGGGCAGTATGGCAATCAGCCCCAGCATTTT. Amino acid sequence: CASYGQYGNQPQHF.

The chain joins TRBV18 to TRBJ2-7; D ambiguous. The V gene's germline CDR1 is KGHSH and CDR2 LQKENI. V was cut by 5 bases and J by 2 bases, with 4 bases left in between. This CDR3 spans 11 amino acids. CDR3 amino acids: CASSEAYEQYF. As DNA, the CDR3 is TGTGCCAGCTCAGAGGCCTACGAGCAGTACTTC.

DNA for the CDR3: TGCAGCGTTGGGGGACTAGCGGGAGGAAACACAGATACGCAGTATTTT. It yields the protein CSVGGLAGGNTDTQYF. The chain is built from TRBV29-1 and TRBJ2-3, with TRBD2 matching over 15 bases. V was pared by 4 bases and J by 2 bases, with 4 bases of the junction left unmatched. Germline V gene lookup returns CDR1 SQVTM and CDR2 ANQGSEA. The CDR3 totals 16 residues.

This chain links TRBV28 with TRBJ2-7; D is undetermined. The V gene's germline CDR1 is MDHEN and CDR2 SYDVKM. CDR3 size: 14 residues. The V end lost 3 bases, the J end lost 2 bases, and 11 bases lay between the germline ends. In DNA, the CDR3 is TGTGCCAGCAGTTTGGACGGACCCACCTACGAGCAGTACTTC. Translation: CASSLDGPTYEQYF.

The CDR3 DNA reads TGTGCCAGCAGTTTATCGATCCGTATCTCGGGATACAATGAGCAGTTCTTC. Translated, it gives CASSLSIRISGYNEQFF. This rearrangement joins TRBV27 to TRBJ2-1, with D perhaps TRBD2 (5 bases). CDR1 and CDR2 (germline): MNHEY, SMNVEV (reference sequence). The length of the CDR3 is 17 residues. Trimming cost V 0 bases and J 4 bases, with 16 bases left between them.

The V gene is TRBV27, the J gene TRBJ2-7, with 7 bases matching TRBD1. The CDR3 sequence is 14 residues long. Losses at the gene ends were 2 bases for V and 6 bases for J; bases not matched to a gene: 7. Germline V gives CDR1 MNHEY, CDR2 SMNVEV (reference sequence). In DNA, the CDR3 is TGTGCCAGCAGTTTAATCAGGGGGTTGAGCGAGCAGTACTTC. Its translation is CASSLIRGLSEQYF.

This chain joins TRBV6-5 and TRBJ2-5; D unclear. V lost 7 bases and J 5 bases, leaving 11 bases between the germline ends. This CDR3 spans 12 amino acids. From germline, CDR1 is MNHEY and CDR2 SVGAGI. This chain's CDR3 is CASKSLGETQYF. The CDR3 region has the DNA TGTGCCAGCAAGAGCCTGGGGGAGACCCAGTACTTC.

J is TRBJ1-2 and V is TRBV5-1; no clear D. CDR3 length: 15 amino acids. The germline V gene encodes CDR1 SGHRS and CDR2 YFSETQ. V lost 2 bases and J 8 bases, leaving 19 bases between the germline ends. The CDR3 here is CASSLAPARVEGYTF. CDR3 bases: TGCGCCAGCAGCTTAGCCCCGGCCAGAGTCGAGGGCTACACCTTC.

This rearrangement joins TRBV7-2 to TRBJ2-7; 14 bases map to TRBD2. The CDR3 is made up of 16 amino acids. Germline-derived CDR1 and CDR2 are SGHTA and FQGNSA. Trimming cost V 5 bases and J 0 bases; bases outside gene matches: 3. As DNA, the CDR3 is TGTGCCAGCAGCGCCGGACTAGCGGGGGGCTCCTACGAGCAGTACTTC. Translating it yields CASSAGLAGGSYEQYF.

Here the CDR3 reads CASRETASGNTIYF. In DNA form, the CDR3 reads TGTGCCAGCAGGGAGACTGCCTCTGGAAACACCATATATTTT. The gene calls are TRBV2 and TRBJ1-3; D is uncertain. The CDR3 runs to 14 residues. CDR1 is SNHLY, CDR2 FYNNEI, per germline. V lost 6 bases and J lost 0, with 9 bases in between.

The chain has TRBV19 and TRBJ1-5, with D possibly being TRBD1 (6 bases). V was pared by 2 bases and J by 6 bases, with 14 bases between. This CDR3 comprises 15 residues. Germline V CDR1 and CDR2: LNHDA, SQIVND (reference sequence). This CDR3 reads CASSIRQGIGQPQHF. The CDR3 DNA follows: TGTGCCAGTAGTATAAGGCAGGGGATAGGTCAGCCCCAGCATTTT.

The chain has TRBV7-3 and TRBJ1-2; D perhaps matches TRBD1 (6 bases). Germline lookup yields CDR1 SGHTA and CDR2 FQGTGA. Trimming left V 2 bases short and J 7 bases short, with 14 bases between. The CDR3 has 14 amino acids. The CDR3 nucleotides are TGTGCCAGCAGCTTAGGGGGCAGGTCGAGTGGCTACACCTTC. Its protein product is CASSLGGRSSGYTF.

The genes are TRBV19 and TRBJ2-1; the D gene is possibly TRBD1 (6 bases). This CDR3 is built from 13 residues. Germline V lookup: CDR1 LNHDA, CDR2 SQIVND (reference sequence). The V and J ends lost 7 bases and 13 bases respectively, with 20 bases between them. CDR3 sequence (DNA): TGTGCCAGTACCCCAACAATAGGGGGAAGTCAGTTCTTC. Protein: CASTPTIGGSQFF. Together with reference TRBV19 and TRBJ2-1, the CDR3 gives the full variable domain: DGGITQSPKYLFRKEGQNVTLSCEQNLNHDAMYWYRQDPGQGLRLIYYSQIVNDFQKGDIAEGYSVSREKKESFPLTVTSAQKNPTAFYLCASTPTIGGSQFFGPGTRLTVL.

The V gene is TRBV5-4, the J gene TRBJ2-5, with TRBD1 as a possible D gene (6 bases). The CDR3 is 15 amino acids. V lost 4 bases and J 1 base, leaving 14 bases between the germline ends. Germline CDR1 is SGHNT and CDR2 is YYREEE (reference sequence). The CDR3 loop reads CASSGPRTAQETQYF. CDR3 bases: TGTGCCAGCAGCGGGCCGCGGACAGCCCAAGAGACCCAGTACTTC.

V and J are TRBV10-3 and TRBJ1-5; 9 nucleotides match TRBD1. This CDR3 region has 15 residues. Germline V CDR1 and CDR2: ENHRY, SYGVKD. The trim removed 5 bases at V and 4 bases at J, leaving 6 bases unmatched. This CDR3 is CAISSDRGSNQPQHF. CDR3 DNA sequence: TGTGCCATCAGTTCTGACAGGGGGTCAAATCAGCCCCAGCATTTT.

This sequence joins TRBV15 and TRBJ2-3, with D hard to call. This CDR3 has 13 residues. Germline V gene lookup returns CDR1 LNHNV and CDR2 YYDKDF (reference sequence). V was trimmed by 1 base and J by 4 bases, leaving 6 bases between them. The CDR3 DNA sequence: TGTGCCACCAGCAGAGTGGGTCCAGATACGCAGTATTTT. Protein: CATSRVGPDTQYF.

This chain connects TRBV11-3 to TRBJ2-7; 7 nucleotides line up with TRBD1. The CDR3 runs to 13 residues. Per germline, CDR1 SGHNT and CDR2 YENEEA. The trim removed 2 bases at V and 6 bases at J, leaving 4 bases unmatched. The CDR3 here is CASSLLPGGEQYF. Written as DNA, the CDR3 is TGTGCCAGCAGCTTACTGCCAGGGGGCGAGCAGTACTTC.

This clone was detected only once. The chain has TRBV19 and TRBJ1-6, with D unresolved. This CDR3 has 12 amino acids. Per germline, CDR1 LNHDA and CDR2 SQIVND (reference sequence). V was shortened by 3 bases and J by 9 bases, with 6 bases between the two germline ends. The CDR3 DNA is TGTGCCAGTAGTATTGAAGGTTCACCCCTCCACTTT. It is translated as CASSIEGSPLHF.